The TCR beta chain under discussion was sequenced for a study of blood T cell repertoires in COVID-19. The CDR3 sequence is 14 residues long. From germline, CDR1 is WSHSY and CDR2 SAAADI. Trimming removed 10 bases at V and 0 bases at J, with 16 bases between. TCRdb keeps only in-frame clones here, not all; method: immunoSEQ multiplex PCR. The sample records roughly 190,000 clones, around 85% being singletons. This TCR came from a woman in her fifties or sixties with acute or convalescent COVID-19. The sequenced material came from peripheral blood. J is TRBJ2-7 and V is TRBV10-2; D perhaps matches TRBD2 (5 bases). Here the CDR3 reads CATLGRESSYEQYF. CDR3 in DNA: TGCGCCACCCTCGGACGGGAAAGCTCCTACGAGCAGTACTTC.